Presented here are 21 T cell receptor beta chains from one specimen sequenced in a study of cytomegalovirus exposure and HLA in healthy donors. The primer mix had 60 Vbeta and 13 Jbeta primers. Profiled with immunoSEQ multiplex PCR; TCRdb holds only in-frame clones, not every one. The table includes roughly 100,000 clones, over 55% detected once. The material sequenced was PBMCs. The receptors originated from a woman in her late teens or twenties in good health and CMV-seropositive.

This clone appeared a single time. The chain carries TRBV30 and TRBJ2-1; 7 nucleotides align to TRBD1. This CDR3 is built from 15 residues. V shed 2 bases and J 3 bases; nucleotides not matched to a gene: 7. CDR1 is GTSNPN, CDR2 SVGIG, per germline (reference sequence). CDR3 in DNA: TGTGCCTGGAGTAGGGGGACAGTTTACTACAATGAGCAGTTCTTC. Amino acid sequence: CAWSRGTVYYNEQFF.

This chain connects TRBV5-1 to TRBJ2-1, with TRBD2 matching over 8 bases. With 4 bases clipped from V and 7 bases from J, the junction kept 7 bases outside the gene matches. The germline V gene encodes CDR1 SGHRS and CDR2 YFSETQ. CDR3 length: 14 amino acids. In DNA form, the CDR3 reads TGCGCCAGCAGCCATCCCCGGGGGGGAAATGAGCAGTTCTTC. Its protein is CASSHPRGGNEQFF.

This clone was recorded once. The J gene is TRBJ2-7, the V gene TRBV6-5, with TRBD1 matching 7 bases. Trimming took 2 bases from V and 0 from J; bases not matched to a gene: 4. CDR3 length: 15 amino acids. Germline lookup yields CDR1 MNHEY and CDR2 SVGAGI. The CDR3 coding sequence is TGTGCCAGCAGTTACGGGGCAGGGGGCTCCTACGAGCAGTACTTC. Translated: CASSYGAGGSYEQYF.

The chain joins TRBV28 to TRBJ1-5, with D tentatively TRBD1 (6 bases). V shed 7 bases and J shed 4 bases, with 14 bases lying between them. The CDR3 is 14 amino acids. From germline, CDR1 is MDHEN and CDR2 SYDVKM. DNA for the CDR3: TGTGCCAGCAAGGCGGGGGGGGCTAATCAGCCCCAGCATTTT. This codes for CASKAGGANQPQHF.

V gene TRBV2 combines with J gene TRBJ1-1; 8 bases line up with TRBD1. The germline gives CDR1 SNHLY, CDR2 FYNNEI. V shed 4 bases and J 7 bases; nucleotides not matched to a gene: 5. This CDR3 has 13 amino acids. The CDR3 bases are TGTGCCAGCAGTGTCATCGACAGGGGTGAAGCTTTCTTT. Its protein is CASSVIDRGEAFF.

The chain employs TRBV7-2 and TRBJ2-1, with 10 nucleotides matching TRBD2. This CDR3 contains 16 residues. Losses at the gene ends were 2 bases for V and 5 bases for J; bases not matched to a gene: 6. Germline CDR1 is SGHTA and CDR2 is FQGNSA. The CDR3 DNA sequence: TGTGCCAGCAGCTTATCAGCGGGAGGGCCGGACAATGAGCAGTTCTTC. It is translated as CASSLSAGGPDNEQFF.

This chain uses TRBV4-1 with TRBJ2-5, with 8 bases lining up with TRBD2. The end of the DNA fits TRBJ2-7 better, so the J call may be wrong. The CDR3 has 17 residues. Germline assignment: CDR1 MGHRA and CDR2 YSYEKL. This CDR3 reads CASSQELAVLFPYEQYF. In DNA, the CDR3 is TGCGCCAGCAGCCAAGAACTAGCGGTACTTTTCCCCTACGAGCAGTACTTC.

The chain employs TRBV7-9 and TRBJ1-1; unclear D gene. The germline V gene has CDR1 SEHNR and CDR2 FQNEAQ (reference sequence). Deletions cut 5 bases from V and 1 base from J, with 17 bases between. CDR3 length equals 16 residues. The CDR3 DNA reads as TGTGCCAGCAGCCAACGTTCCGGGCGGGGGAACACTGAAGCTTTCTTT. Encoded protein: CASSQRSGRGNTEAFF.

This chain connects TRBV7-8 to TRBJ2-3; 16 bases are a match to TRBD2. CDR1 and CDR2 (germline): SGHVS, FQNEAQ. Trimming removed 4 bases from V and 1 base from J; junction bases left unmatched: 11. The CDR3 is 20 residues long. CDR3 sequence (DNA): TGTGCCAGCAGCTCCCATCCGGGACTAGCGGGGGGGATTGGCACAGATACGCAGTATTTT. It yields the protein CASSSHPGLAGGIGTDTQYF.

This clone was recorded once. The CDR3 loop is CASSLGSGGATGELFF. The DNA of the CDR3 is TGTGCCAGCAGCTTGGGTAGCGGGGGGGCCACCGGGGAGCTGTTTTTT. V is TRBV7-6 and J is TRBJ2-2; 11 bases map to TRBD2. J lost 4 bases, V lost 3 bases, and 4 bases had no gene match. The CDR3 is 16 amino acids. Germline loops: CDR1 SGHVS, CDR2 FNYEAQ.

This clone has a single count. The chain has TRBV7-2 and TRBJ2-1; 7 positions agree with TRBD2. The V segment lost 5 bases and the J segment 8 bases; nucleotides outside the gene matches: 15. The germline V gene encodes CDR1 SGHTA and CDR2 FQGNSA. The CDR3 has 16 amino acids. The DNA for the CDR3 is TGTGCCAGCAGCCCTTCGGGGCGGGAGCAGGTCCATGAGCAGTTCTTC. Its protein is CASSPSGREQVHEQFF.

This clone was seen only a few times. The CDR3 sequence is CSVEGREYPPSSYNEQFF. The CDR3 nucleotides are TGCAGCGTTGAAGGTCGGGAGTACCCCCCAAGCTCCTACAATGAGCAGTTCTTC. The rearrangement joins TRBV29-1 to TRBJ2-1; D might be TRBD2 (6 bases). CDR1 is SQVTM and CDR2 is ANQGSEA in the germline V gene. Trimming took off 1 base at V and 0 bases at J, with 19 bases between the two ends. This CDR3 region has 18 residues.

The chain joins TRBV15 to TRBJ1-4, with 7 bases lining up with TRBD1. The CDR3 sequence is 16 residues long. Germline trimming cut 6 bases from V and 8 bases from J; bases unmatched to any gene: 15. CDR1 and CDR2 (germline): LNHNV, YYDKDF (reference sequence). CDR3 loop: CATRGVTTGLNEKLFF. As DNA, the CDR3 is TGTGCCACCAGGGGAGTGACGACAGGGTTAAACGAAAAACTGTTTTTT.

This clone turned up a few times. The CDR3 nucleotides read TGTGCCAGCAGCGCTCCGGGAGTGATCCCCGGGGAGCAGTACTTC. This gives the protein CASSAPGVIPGEQYF. The chain joins TRBV6-1 to TRBJ2-5, with D perhaps matching TRBD2 (6 bases). Germline-derived CDR1 and CDR2 are MNHNS and SASEGT. With 6 bases removed from V and 11 bases from J, the gap between germline ends came to 25 bases. This CDR3 is 15 amino acids long.

This chain uses TRBV7-6 with TRBJ1-1, with D tentatively TRBD1 (6 bases). CDR1 is SGHVS and CDR2 is FNYEAQ in the germline V gene. The CDR3 extends over 16 amino acids. Trimming pared 3 bases from V and 0 bases from J, leaving 14 bases between. This CDR3 reads CASSLVPDRMNTEAFF. The CDR3 region has the DNA TGTGCCAGCAGCTTGGTCCCGGACAGAATGAACACTGAAGCTTTCTTT.

DNA for the CDR3: TGCAGTGCTAGAGCGGTAGGAGGGCAGTATTTT. It codes for CSARAVGGQYF. The chain is built from TRBV20-1 and TRBJ2-3, with TRBD2 as a possible D gene (5 bases). The CDR3 extends over 11 amino acids. CDR1 and CDR2 from the germline V gene are DFQATT and SNEGSKA (reference sequence). V lost 1 base and J lost 11, with 10 bases in between.

The chain combines TRBV7-2 with TRBJ2-7; TRBD2 matches 12 bases. In germline, CDR1 is SGHTA, CDR2 FQGNSA. Trimming took 5 bases from V and 4 from J; bases not matched to a gene: 6. The CDR3 totals 15 residues. This CDR3 is CASSQSGTSGYEQYF. DNA for the CDR3: TGTGCCAGCAGCCAGAGTGGGACTAGCGGGTACGAGCAGTACTTC.

The rearrangement links TRBV9 to TRBJ2-1; 10 bases are shared with TRBD2. V dropped 1 base and J dropped 8; count of bases not matched to a gene: 9. The CDR3 loop spans 16 amino acids. CDR1 and CDR2 from the germline V gene are SGDLS and YYNGEE. CDR3 loop: CASSVSPLAGVDEQFF. The CDR3, as DNA: TGTGCCAGCAGCGTAAGTCCCCTAGCGGGAGTCGATGAGCAGTTCTTC.

The rearrangement links TRBV4-1 to TRBJ2-3, with a tentative D call TRBD1 (6 bases). Per germline, CDR1 MGHRA and CDR2 YSYEKL. The CDR3 loop spans 14 amino acids. Trimming removed 2 bases at V and 3 bases at J, with 9 bases between. The CDR3 nucleotides read TGCGCCAGCAGCCAACGTACAGGGACAGATACGCAGTATTTT. Its translation: CASSQRTGTDTQYF.

The genes are TRBV19 and TRBJ2-5, with 13 bases that match TRBD2. CDR3 length: 18 amino acids. The germline V gene encodes CDR1 LNHDA and CDR2 SQIVND (reference sequence). Losses at the gene ends were 0 bases for V and 8 bases for J; bases not matched to a gene: 12. The CDR3 region has the DNA TGTGCCAGTAGTATAGATCCCCCGGGACTAGCGGGGCGGGGAACCCAGTACTTC. Translated, it gives CASSIDPPGLAGRGTQYF. The full variable domain, completed using reference TRBV19 and TRBJ2-5, is DGGITQSPKYLFRKEGQNVTLSCEQNLNHDAMYWYRQDPGQGLRLIYYSQIVNDFQKGDIAEGYSVSREKKESFPLTVTSAQKNPTAFYLCASSIDPPGLAGRGTQYFGPGTRLLVL.

The chain couples TRBV7-8 to TRBJ2-3, with TRBD2 matching 12 bases. Trimming cost V 1 base and J 2 bases; bases outside gene matches: 4. From germline, CDR1 is SGHVS and CDR2 FQNEAQ. The CDR3 runs 17 residues. CDR3 loop: CASSLGTSGANTDTQYF. DNA for the CDR3: TGTGCCAGCAGCTTAGGGACTAGCGGGGCAAACACAGATACGCAGTATTTT.